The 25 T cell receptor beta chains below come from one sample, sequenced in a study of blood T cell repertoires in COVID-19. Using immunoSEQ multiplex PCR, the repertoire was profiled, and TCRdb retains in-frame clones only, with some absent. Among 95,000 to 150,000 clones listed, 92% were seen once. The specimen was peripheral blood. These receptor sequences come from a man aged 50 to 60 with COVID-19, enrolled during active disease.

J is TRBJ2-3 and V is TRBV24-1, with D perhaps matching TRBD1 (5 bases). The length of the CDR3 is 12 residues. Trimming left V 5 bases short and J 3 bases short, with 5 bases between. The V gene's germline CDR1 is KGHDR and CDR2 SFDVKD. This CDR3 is CATSAGTDTQYF. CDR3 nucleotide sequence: TGTGCCACCAGTGCAGGGACAGATACGCAGTATTTT.

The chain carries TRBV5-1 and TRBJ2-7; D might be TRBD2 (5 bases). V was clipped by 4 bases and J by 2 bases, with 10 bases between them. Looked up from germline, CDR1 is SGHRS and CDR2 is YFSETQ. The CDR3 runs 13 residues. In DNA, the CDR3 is TGCGCCAGCAGCGTGGGAGTTCCCTACGAGCAGTACTTC. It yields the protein CASSVGVPYEQYF.

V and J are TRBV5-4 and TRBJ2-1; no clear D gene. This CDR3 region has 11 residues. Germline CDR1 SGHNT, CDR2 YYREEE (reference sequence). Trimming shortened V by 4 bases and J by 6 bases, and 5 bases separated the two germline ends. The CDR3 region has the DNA TGTGCCAGCAGCGAGCGCAATGAGCAGTTCTTC. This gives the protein CASSERNEQFF.

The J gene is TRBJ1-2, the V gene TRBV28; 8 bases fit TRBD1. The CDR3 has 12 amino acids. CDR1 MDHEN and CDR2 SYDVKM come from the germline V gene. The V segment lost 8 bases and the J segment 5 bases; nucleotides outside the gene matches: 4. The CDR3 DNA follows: TGTGCCAGCGGGACAGGAAGTTATGGCTACACCTTC. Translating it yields CASGTGSYGYTF.

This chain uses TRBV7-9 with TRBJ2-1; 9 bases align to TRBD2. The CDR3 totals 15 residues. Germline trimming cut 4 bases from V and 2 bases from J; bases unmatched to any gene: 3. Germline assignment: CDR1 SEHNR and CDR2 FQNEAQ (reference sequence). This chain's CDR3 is CASSSVAGAYNEQFF. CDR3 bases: TGTGCCAGCAGCTCTGTAGCGGGAGCCTACAATGAGCAGTTCTTC.

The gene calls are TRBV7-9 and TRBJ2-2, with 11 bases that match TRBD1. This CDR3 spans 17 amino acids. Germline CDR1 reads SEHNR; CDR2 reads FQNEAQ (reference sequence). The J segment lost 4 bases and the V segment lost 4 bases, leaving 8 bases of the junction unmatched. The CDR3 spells CASSSSRTGGLTGELFF. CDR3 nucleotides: TGTGCCAGCAGCTCATCCCGGACAGGGGGCCTCACCGGGGAGCTGTTTTTT.

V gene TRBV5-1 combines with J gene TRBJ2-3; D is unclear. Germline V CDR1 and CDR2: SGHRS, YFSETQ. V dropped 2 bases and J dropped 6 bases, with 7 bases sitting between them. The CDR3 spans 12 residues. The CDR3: CASSFLSDTQYF. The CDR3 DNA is TGCGCCAGCAGCTTTCTATCGGATACGCAGTATTTT. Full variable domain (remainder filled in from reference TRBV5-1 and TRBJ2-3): KAGVTQTPRYLIKTRGQQVTLSCSPISGHRSVSWYQQTPGQGLQFLFEYFSETQRNKGNFPGRFSGRQFSNSRSEMNVSTLELGDSALYLCASSFLSDTQYFGPGTRLTVL.

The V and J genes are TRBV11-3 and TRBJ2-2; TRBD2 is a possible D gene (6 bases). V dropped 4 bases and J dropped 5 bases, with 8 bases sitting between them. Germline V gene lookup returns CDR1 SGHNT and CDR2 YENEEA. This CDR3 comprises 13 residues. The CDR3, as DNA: TGTGCCAGCAGCTGGGCGGGGACCGGGGAGCTGTTTTTT. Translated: CASSWAGTGELFF. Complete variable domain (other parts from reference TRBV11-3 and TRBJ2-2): EAGVVQSPRYKIIEKKQPVAFWCNPISGHNTLYWYLQNLGQGPELLIRYENEEAVDDSQLPKDRFSAERLKGVDSTLKIQPAELGDSAVYLCASSWAGTGELFFGEGSRLTVL.

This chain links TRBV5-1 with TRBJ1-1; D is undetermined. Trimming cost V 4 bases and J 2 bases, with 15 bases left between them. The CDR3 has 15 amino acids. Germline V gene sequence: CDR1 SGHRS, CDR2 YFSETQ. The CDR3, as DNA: TGCGCCAGCAGCCCCGTTTCCGGGGTTAACACTGAAGCTTTCTTT. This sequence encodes CASSPVSGVNTEAFF.

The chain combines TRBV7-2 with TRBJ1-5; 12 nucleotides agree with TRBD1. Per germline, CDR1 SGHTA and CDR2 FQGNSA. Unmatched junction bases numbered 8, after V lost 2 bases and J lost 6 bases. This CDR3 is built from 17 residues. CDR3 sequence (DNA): TGTGCCAGCAGCTTATTTACCGGGACAGGGGGCACTCAGCCCCAGCATTTT. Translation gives CASSLFTGTGGTQPQHF.

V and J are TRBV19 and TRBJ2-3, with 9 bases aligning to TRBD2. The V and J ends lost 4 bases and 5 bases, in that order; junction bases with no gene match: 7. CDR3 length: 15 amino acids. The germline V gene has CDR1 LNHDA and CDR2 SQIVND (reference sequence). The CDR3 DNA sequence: TGTGCCAGTAGTAGGATAGCGGGAGTGGGAGATACGCAGTATTTT. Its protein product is CASSRIAGVGDTQYF.

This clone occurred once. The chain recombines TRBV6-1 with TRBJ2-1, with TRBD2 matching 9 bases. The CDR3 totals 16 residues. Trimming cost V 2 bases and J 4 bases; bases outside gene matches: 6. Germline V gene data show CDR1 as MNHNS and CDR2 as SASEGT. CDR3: CASSEFVAGAYNEQFF. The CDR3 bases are TGTGCCAGCAGTGAATTTGTAGCGGGAGCTTACAATGAGCAGTTCTTC.

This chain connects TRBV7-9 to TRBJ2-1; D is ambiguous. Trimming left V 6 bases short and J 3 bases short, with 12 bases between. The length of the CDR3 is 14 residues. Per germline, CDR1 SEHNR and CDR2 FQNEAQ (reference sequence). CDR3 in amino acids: CASSRDTNYNEQFF. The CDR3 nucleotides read TGTGCCAGCAGTCGCGACACCAACTACAATGAGCAGTTCTTC.

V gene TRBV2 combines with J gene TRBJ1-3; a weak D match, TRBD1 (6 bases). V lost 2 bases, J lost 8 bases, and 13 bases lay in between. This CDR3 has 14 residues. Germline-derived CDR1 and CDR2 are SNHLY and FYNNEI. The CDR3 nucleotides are TGTGCCAGCAGTGAAAGTCCAGGGGACCACACCATATATTTT. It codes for CASSESPGDHTIYF.

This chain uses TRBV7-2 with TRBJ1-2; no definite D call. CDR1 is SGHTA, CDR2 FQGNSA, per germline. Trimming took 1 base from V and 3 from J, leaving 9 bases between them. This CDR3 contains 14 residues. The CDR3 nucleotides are TGTGCCAGCAGCTTAGGTGCAGAACACTATGGCTACACCTTC. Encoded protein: CASSLGAEHYGYTF.

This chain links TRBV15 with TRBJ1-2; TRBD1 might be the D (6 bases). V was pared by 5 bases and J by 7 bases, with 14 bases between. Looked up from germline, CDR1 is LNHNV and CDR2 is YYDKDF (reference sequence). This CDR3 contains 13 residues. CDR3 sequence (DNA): TGTGCCACCAGCCGACTCACAGGGTCTGGCTACACCTTC. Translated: CATSRLTGSGYTF. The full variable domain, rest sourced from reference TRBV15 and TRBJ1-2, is DAMVIQNPRYQVTQFGKPVTLSCSQTLNHNVMYWYQQKSSQAPKLLFHYYDKDFNNEADTPDNFQSRRPNTSFCFLDIRSPGLGDTAMYLCATSRLTGSGYTFGSGTRLTVV.

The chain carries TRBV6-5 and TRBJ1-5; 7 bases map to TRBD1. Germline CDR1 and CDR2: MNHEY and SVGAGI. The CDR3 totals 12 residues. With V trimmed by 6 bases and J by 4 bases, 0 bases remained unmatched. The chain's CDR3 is CASRGQNQPQHF. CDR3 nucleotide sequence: TGTGCCAGCAGGGGACAGAATCAGCCCCAGCATTTT.

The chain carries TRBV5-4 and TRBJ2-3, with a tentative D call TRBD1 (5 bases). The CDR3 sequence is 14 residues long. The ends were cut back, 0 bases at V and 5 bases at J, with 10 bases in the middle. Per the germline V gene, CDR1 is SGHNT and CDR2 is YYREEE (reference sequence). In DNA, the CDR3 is TGTGCCAGCAGCTTGGAGGCAGGGTTAGATACGCAGTATTTT. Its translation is CASSLEAGLDTQYF.

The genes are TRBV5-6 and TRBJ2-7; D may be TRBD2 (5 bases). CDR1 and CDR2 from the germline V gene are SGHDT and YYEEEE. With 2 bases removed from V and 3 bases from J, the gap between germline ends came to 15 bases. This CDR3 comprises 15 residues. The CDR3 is CASSFHGLKGYEQYV. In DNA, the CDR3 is TGTGCCAGCAGCTTTCATGGACTTAAAGGCTACGAGCAGTACGTC.

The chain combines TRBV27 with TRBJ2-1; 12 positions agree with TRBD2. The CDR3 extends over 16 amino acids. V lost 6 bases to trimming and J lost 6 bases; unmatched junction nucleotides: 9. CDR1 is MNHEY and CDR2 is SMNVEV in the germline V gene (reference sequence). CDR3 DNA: TGTGCCAGCAGGGGACTAGCGGGCAAACATGGCAATGAGCAGTTCTTC. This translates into CASRGLAGKHGNEQFF.

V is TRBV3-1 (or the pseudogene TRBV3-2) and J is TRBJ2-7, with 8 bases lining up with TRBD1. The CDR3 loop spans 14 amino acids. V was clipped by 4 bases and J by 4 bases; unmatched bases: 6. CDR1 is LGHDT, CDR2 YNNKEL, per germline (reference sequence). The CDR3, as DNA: TGTGCCAGCAGCCTTAGGACAGGGTTGTACGAGCAGTACTTC. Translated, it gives CASSLRTGLYEQYF.

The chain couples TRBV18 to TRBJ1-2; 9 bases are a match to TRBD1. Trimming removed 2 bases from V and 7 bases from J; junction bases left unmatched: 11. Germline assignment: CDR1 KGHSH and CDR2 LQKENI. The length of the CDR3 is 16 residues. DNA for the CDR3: TGTGCCAGCTCACCAAACGGTCCGGGACAGGGTGCTGGCTACACCTTC. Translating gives CASSPNGPGQGAGYTF.

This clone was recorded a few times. The CDR3 spells CASSPSGTGVHTEAFF. The DNA of the CDR3 is TGTGCCAGCTCACCAAGCGGGACAGGGGTCCACACTGAAGCTTTCTTT. V and J are TRBV18 and TRBJ1-1; 10 bases agree with TRBD1. Germline-derived CDR1 and CDR2 are KGHSH and LQKENI. With V trimmed by 2 bases and J by 3 bases, 6 bases remained unmatched. The CDR3 runs to 16 residues. The full variable domain, its missing parts supplied by reference TRBV18 and TRBJ1-1, is NAGVMQNPRHLVRRRGQEARLRCSPMKGHSHVYWYRQLPEEGLKFMVYLQKENIIDESGMPKERFSAEFPKEGPSILRIQQVVRGDSAAYFCASSPSGTGVHTEAFFGQGTRLTVV.

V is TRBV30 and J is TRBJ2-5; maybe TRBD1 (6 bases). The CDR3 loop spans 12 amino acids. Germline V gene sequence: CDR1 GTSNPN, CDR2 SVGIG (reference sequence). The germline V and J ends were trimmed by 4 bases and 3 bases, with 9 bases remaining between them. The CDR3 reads CAWNQGKETQYF. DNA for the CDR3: TGTGCCTGGAACCAGGGGAAAGAGACCCAGTACTTC.

CDR3 amino acids: CASGTGWGNTGELFF. The CDR3 coding sequence is TGTGCCAGCGGAACGGGTTGGGGCAACACCGGGGAGCTGTTTTTT. The chain couples TRBV7-2 to TRBJ2-2; D is possibly TRBD1 (5 bases). Trimming took off 8 bases at V and 2 bases at J, with 15 bases between the two ends. Germline assignment: CDR1 SGHTA and CDR2 FQGNSA. This CDR3 contains 15 residues.